Detailed here is one T cell receptor (beta chain). TCRdb's copy holds only in-frame clones and misses some; the assay was immunoSEQ multiplex PCR. The sample yields some 200,000 clones, 80% to 90% seen once. Enrolled through a virtual design, the participants were between roughly 18 and 90 years of age and came from 24 US areas. Recovered participants had two consecutive negative NP/OP PCR tests, healthcare professional clearance, or symptom resolution. The data were taken from a study of blood T cell repertoires in COVID-19. At the level of the study: Material from acute and convalescent COVID-19 was sourced from the United States, Italy and Spain. T cells, B-cell-depleted T cells, or PBMCs supplied cDNA or gDNA.

The CDR3 contains 13 residues. Looked up from germline, CDR1 is MDHEN and CDR2 is SYDVKM. Trimming stripped 3 bases from V and 8 bases from J, with 11 bases between. The chain combines TRBV28 with TRBJ1-5; D not resolved. The receptor comes from a woman between 18 and 30 years old who had recovered from COVID-19. Sequencing was performed on PBMCs or T cells enriched from blood (not recorded which). The CDR3 region has the DNA TGTGCCAGCAGTTTTTTCCGCCAGAAGCCCCAGCATTTT. Encoded protein: CASSFFRQKPQHF.